Here is one T cell receptor beta chain with its context. CDR1 is SGHKS, CDR2 YYEKEE, per germline (reference sequence). With 1 base removed from V and 5 bases from J, the gap between germline ends came to 13 bases. The CDR3 is made up of 14 amino acids. Repertoires were generated with immunoSEQ multiplex PCR, while TCRdb's copy carries only in-frame clones and drops some. The sample includes more than 30,000 clones, 90% to 95% of them seen just once. Patients had residual fresh-frozen tumor tissue and more than two years of survival data. The data are from a study of glioma-infiltrating T cells after dendritic cell vaccination. Study in general: Dendritic cells derived from monocytes and pulsed with autologous tumor lysate formed the vaccine.

This specimen consisted of blood, obtained before dendritic cell vaccination. The chain couples TRBV5-5 to TRBJ2-7; D is possibly TRBD1 (5 bases). This sequence was found in a human donor with glioblastoma. For the CDR3, the DNA is TGTGCCAGCAGCTTGTTCCCAGGGAACGACGAGCAGTACTTC. Its protein is CASSLFPGNDEQYF.